Below, 9 T cell receptor beta chains from the same sample are listed, as sequenced in a study of T cell responses to AZD1222 COVID-19 vaccine. Data came from immunoSEQ multiplex PCR; TCRdb stores just in-frame clones and leaves some out. The table includes 240,000 or so clones, 90% to 95% detected once. The material was peripheral blood, obtained on day 0 of AZD1222 vaccination. These receptors all stem from an adult in good health.

The rearrangement links TRBV18 to TRBJ2-7; maybe TRBD2 (5 bases). CDR3 length: 14 amino acids. V was shortened by 0 bases and J by 3 bases, with 9 bases between the two germline ends. Germline V gives CDR1 KGHSH, CDR2 LQKENI. This CDR3 reads CASSPPAGRYEQYF. CDR3 coding DNA: TGTGCCAGCTCACCACCGGCGGGCCGCTACGAGCAGTACTTC.

The chain uses TRBV4-1 and TRBJ1-2; D is undetermined. The CDR3 length is 13 residues. The V gene lost 0 bases and the J gene lost 5 bases, with 7 bases spanning the gap. Germline lookup yields CDR1 MGHRA and CDR2 YSYEKL. The CDR3 sequence is CASSQERHYGYTF. The CDR3 bases are TGCGCCAGCAGCCAAGAAAGGCATTATGGCTACACCTTC.

The chain has TRBV9 and TRBJ2-5; 8 bases align to TRBD2. Germline values: CDR1 SGDLS, CDR2 YYNGEE. The CDR3 contains 18 residues. Trimming removed 0 bases from V and 2 bases from J; junction bases left unmatched: 12. The CDR3 DNA is TGTGCCAGCAGCGTAGCTTGGAACGGGGGGGCCTCACAAGAGACCCAGTACTTC. It specifies CASSVAWNGGASQETQYF.

The chain is built from TRBV19 and TRBJ2-7; 15 nucleotides agree with TRBD2. The V and J ends lost 4 bases and 3 bases, in that order; junction bases with no gene match: 4. The CDR3 length is 16 residues. The germline gives CDR1 LNHDA, CDR2 SQIVND (reference sequence). The CDR3 here is CASSTGLAGGRYEQYF. CDR3 nucleotides: TGTGCCAGTAGTACAGGACTAGCGGGAGGGCGCTACGAGCAGTACTTC.

The rearrangement joins TRBV28 to TRBJ2-1, with unresolved D. The CDR3 loop spans 11 amino acids. Deletions cut 5 bases from V and 6 bases from J, with 5 bases between. Per germline, CDR1 MDHEN and CDR2 SYDVKM. CDR3 in amino acids: CASSPLNEQFF. For the CDR3, the DNA is TGTGCCAGCAGTCCCCTCAATGAGCAGTTCTTC.

V and J are TRBV29-1 and TRBJ2-1; D could derive from TRBD1 or TRBD2 (5 bases each). Germline-derived CDR1 and CDR2 are SQVTM and ANQGSEA. The V end lost 3 bases, the J end lost 0 bases, and 15 bases lay between the germline ends. CDR3 length: 16 residues. The CDR3 loop is CSVEGVGETSYNEQFF. In DNA form, the CDR3 reads TGCAGCGTTGAGGGGGTTGGGGAAACCTCCTACAATGAGCAGTTCTTC.

The CDR3 DNA reads as TGTGCCAGCAGTGAAAACTTATATCCGGACAGGGAATATTCGGGCTACACCTTC. Its translation is CASSENLYPDREYSGYTF. This chain joins TRBV2 and TRBJ1-2; TRBD1 aligns across 8 bases. Germline-derived CDR1 and CDR2 are SNHLY and FYNNEI. Trimming cost V 2 bases and J 8 bases; bases outside gene matches: 19. The CDR3 spans 18 residues.

The rearrangement uses TRBV11-2 and TRBJ1-5; D call uncertain. The CDR3 has 13 residues. V dropped 5 bases and J dropped 5 bases, with 10 bases sitting between them. Germline V gene sequence: CDR1 SGHAT, CDR2 FQNNGV. Here the CDR3 DNA reads TGTGCCAGCAGCCTATACATGGATCAGCCCCAGCATTTT. Protein product: CASSLYMDQPQHF.

Only one count was recorded for this clone. The rearrangement links TRBV2 to TRBJ1-4; D call uncertain. CDR1 is SNHLY and CDR2 is FYNNEI in the germline V gene. Deletions cut 5 bases from V and 3 bases from J, with 16 bases between. The CDR3 totals 16 residues. The CDR3 bases are TGTGCCAGCAGTAACGGCCTAGGACGATCTAATGAAAAACTGTTTTTT. Amino acids: CASSNGLGRSNEKLFF.